This T cell receptor (beta chain) was profiled in a study of CD8 T cells in ankylosing spondylitis. 5'-RACE, quantitative and with molecular barcodes, yielded the TCR beta libraries. A single record per CDR3 protein comes from TCRdb applying MiXCR to the 5' RACE reads. The table includes 350,000 or so distinct CDR3 sequences, approximately 10% detected once. This clonotype came up many times. The sample comprised blood, either unsorted or a sorted T cell fraction (not recorded which). This receptor was identified in a female donor with ankylosing spondylitis or in good health (not recorded which).

CDR3 sequence: CASSLLVRASGRDTQYF. The DNA of the CDR3 is TGTGCCAGCAGCTTACTTGTGAGGGCTAGCGGGAGGGATACGCAGTATTTT. The chain combines TRBV7-2 with TRBJ2-3, with 11 bases fitting TRBD2. After removal of 2 bases from V and 6 bases from J, the junction contained 10 bases not matched to a gene. The CDR3 contains 17 residues. Germline-derived CDR1 and CDR2 are SGHTA and FQGNSA.